Below, 24 T cell receptor beta chains from the same sample are listed, as sequenced in a study of human T cells and chemical hapten exposure. Using its own MiXCR run on the RACE reads, TCRdb lists one record per CDR3 protein. The profile shows around 130,000 distinct CDR3 sequences, about 11% of them singletons. Described time point: patch test 3, about 24 weeks after DPC sensitization. Treatment specified: therapeutic diphenylcyclopropenone sensitization with weekly scalp DPC. This specimen was whole blood, taken in connection with sensitization to the hapten diphenylcyclopropenone (DPC). These TCRs come from a woman aged 45 to 65 with alopecia areata. Some clones in this sample may be carry-over from other donors' samples.

Only a few counts were recorded for this clonotype. V is TRBV6-5 and J is TRBJ1-6, with TRBD1 matching over 10 bases. Germline trimming cut 2 bases from V and 0 bases from J; bases unmatched to any gene: 10. Germline CDR1 MNHEY, CDR2 SVGAGI. The CDR3 consists of 20 residues. The CDR3 bases are TGTGCCAGCAGTTACACGCACCCGGGACAGGGGAGCTCCTATAATTCACCCCTCCACTTT. Its protein is CASSYTHPGQGSSYNSPLHF.

The rearrangement uses TRBV3-1 and TRBJ1-2, with D possibly matching TRBD1 (5 bases). This CDR3 comprises 15 residues. The V and J ends lost 0 bases and 6 bases respectively, with 14 bases between them. In germline, CDR1 is LGHDT, CDR2 YNNKEL (reference sequence). CDR3: CASSQDLGGSDGYTF. DNA for the CDR3: TGTGCCAGCAGCCAAGATCTTGGGGGGTCCGATGGCTACACCTTC.

With regard to this clonotype: A much larger clone differs by one base, so this may be a read error. The chain employs TRBV9 and TRBJ2-3; 9 bases align to TRBD1. This CDR3 is 15 amino acids long. CDR1 is SGDLS, CDR2 YYNGEE, per germline. V was clipped by 0 bases and J by 5 bases; unmatched bases: 4. The chain's CDR3 is CASSVVQGAGDTQYF. CDR3 in DNA: TGTGCCAGCAGCGTAGTACAGGGGGCTGGAGATACGCAGTATTTT.

This clonotype showed up just a few times. DNA of the CDR3: TGTGCCAGCAGCTACGACAGGGGGTCCCCTCAGCCCCAGCATTTT. It is translated as CASSYDRGSPQPQHF. V gene TRBV7-6 combines with J gene TRBJ1-5, with 9 bases aligning to TRBD1. Germline V gene sequence: CDR1 SGHVS, CDR2 FNYEAQ. V was clipped by 4 bases and J by 6 bases; unmatched bases: 7. The CDR3 covers 15 residues.

This clonotype was observed many times. V gene TRBV4-3 combines with J gene TRBJ2-7; a possible D gene is TRBD1 (5 bases). CDR1 and CDR2 from the germline V gene are LGHNA and YSLEER. The CDR3 has 13 residues. Between the trimmed V and J ends, which lost 4 bases and 3 bases, there was a span of 10 bases. The CDR3 sequence is CASSPDINYEQYF. The DNA of the CDR3 is TGCGCCAGCAGCCCGGACATCAACTACGAGCAGTACTTC.

This clonotype was counted many times. This sequence joins TRBV12-3 or TRBV12-4 and TRBJ1-2, with a tentative D call TRBD1 (5 bases). CDR3 length: 13 residues. V lost 2 bases and J 5 bases, leaving 9 bases between the germline ends. The CDR3 region is CASSLRGDYGYTF. For the CDR3, the DNA is TGTGCCAGCAGTTTAAGGGGAGATTATGGCTACACCTTC.

The chain recombines TRBV5-1 with TRBJ2-6; 8 bases align to TRBD2. This CDR3 has 17 amino acids. V dropped 2 bases and J dropped 0; count of bases not matched to a gene: 4. Germline CDR1 SGHRS, CDR2 YFSETQ. The CDR3 loop reads CASSLGTSASGANVLTF. In nucleotides, the CDR3 is TGCGCCAGCAGCTTAGGGACTAGTGCCTCTGGGGCCAACGTCCTGACTTTC. The full variable domain, in which reference TRBV5-1 and TRBJ2-6 provide the parts outside the CDR3, is KAGVTQTPRYLIKTRGQQVTLSCSPISGHRSVSWYQQTPGQGLQFLFEYFSETQRNKGNFPGRFSGRQFSNSRSEMNVSTLELGDSALYLCASSLGTSASGANVLTFGAGSRLTVL.

The V and J genes are TRBV4-2 and TRBJ2-7; 10 bases line up with TRBD2. Germline lookup yields CDR1 LGHNA and CDR2 YNFKEQ. This CDR3 contains 16 residues. J gave up 3 bases and V 2 bases, and 7 bases lay outside the gene matches. The CDR3 is CASSQLLAGVHYEQYF. CDR3 in DNA: TGTGCCAGCAGCCAATTGCTAGCGGGGGTGCACTACGAGCAGTACTTC.

The sample holds a few counts of this clonotype. The chain couples TRBV25-1 to TRBJ2-7; TRBD2 matches 8 bases. J lost 0 bases, V lost 8 bases, and 9 bases had no gene match. Germline V gene data show CDR1 as MGHDK and CDR2 as SYGVNS. The CDR3 has 15 residues. CDR3 sequence (DNA): TGTGCCAGCGGTCCACTAGCGGCGAGCTCCTACGAGCAGTACTTC. Translation gives CASGPLAASSYEQYF.

This chain uses TRBV19 with TRBJ2-5; 12 nucleotides line up with TRBD2. In germline, CDR1 is LNHDA, CDR2 SQIVND (reference sequence). This CDR3 is built from 16 residues. V trimming: 5 bases; J trimming: 5 bases; junction bases outside the gene matches: 9. CDR3: CASSPSGTSGHETQYF. The CDR3 bases are TGTGCCAGTAGTCCGTCCGGGACTAGCGGGCACGAGACCCAGTACTTC. The full variable domain, with the rest looked up from reference TRBV19 and TRBJ2-5, is DGGITQSPKYLFRKEGQNVTLSCEQNLNHDAMYWYRQDPGQGLRLIYYSQIVNDFQKGDIAEGYSVSREKKESFPLTVTSAQKNPTAFYLCASSPSGTSGHETQYFGPGTRLLVL.

V and J are TRBV9 and TRBJ1-2; D perhaps matches TRBD1 (6 bases). This CDR3 region has 17 residues. The germline gives CDR1 SGDLS, CDR2 YYNGEE. V shed 0 bases and J shed 4 bases, with 19 bases lying between them. CDR3 nucleotides: TGTGCCAGCAGCGTAGCTACGTCGGGGGCCGGGAGCTATGGCTACACCTTC. Its protein product is CASSVATSGAGSYGYTF.

The chain employs TRBV7-2 and TRBJ2-3; D possibly uses TRBD1 or TRBD2 (5 bases each). V was pared by 6 bases and J by 3 bases, with 7 bases between. Per the germline V gene, CDR1 is SGHTA and CDR2 is FQGNSA. The CDR3 spans 12 residues. CDR3 nucleotides: TGTGCCAGCAGGGGACCAACAGATACGCAGTATTTT. The encoded protein is CASRGPTDTQYF.

This clonotype showed up many times. The V call is TRBV12-3 or TRBV12-4, the J call TRBJ2-5, with TRBD2 as a possible D gene (5 bases). The length of the CDR3 is 13 residues. With 6 bases removed from V and 7 bases from J, the gap between germline ends came to 15 bases. The CDR3 spells CASRPGIVVTQYF. In DNA, the CDR3 is TGTGCCAGCAGGCCGGGGATCGTCGTGACCCAGTACTTC.

Concerning this clonotype: A read error may produce the germline difference seen at one junction end. The J gene is TRBJ2-1, the V gene TRBV2, with D possibly being TRBD1 (8 bases). CDR3 size: 11 residues. Germline V gene sequence: CDR1 SNHLY, CDR2 FYNNEI. CDR3 sequence: CASSETGGVLF. DNA of the CDR3: TGTGCCAGCAGTGAAACAGGGGGGGTTCTCTTC.

This clonotype came up a few times. The chain uses TRBV21-1 and TRBJ1-2. TRBV21-1 constitutes a pseudogene. The CDR3 runs 10 residues. CDR3 loop: CAGGLDGYTF. The DNA for the CDR3 is TGTGCCGGAGGACTAGATGGCTACACCTTC.

This clonotype was recorded at least ten times. The chain uses TRBV18 and TRBJ2-7, with a possible D match to TRBD2 (6 bases). The CDR3 spans 15 residues. V gave up 3 bases and J gave up 1 base, with 13 bases separating them. Germline-derived CDR1 and CDR2 are KGHSH and LQKENI. CDR3: CASSPPGGASYEQYF. The CDR3 DNA reads TGTGCCAGCTCACCTCCAGGAGGGGCGTCCTACGAGCAGTACTTC.

The CDR3 spells CASSTPWTVQETQYF. The CDR3 DNA follows: TGTGCCAGCAGCACGCCCTGGACAGTACAAGAGACCCAGTACTTC. The rearrangement joins TRBV5-5 to TRBJ2-5; a possible D gene is TRBD1 (6 bases). In germline, CDR1 is SGHKS, CDR2 YYEKEE (reference sequence). This CDR3 is 15 amino acids long. Trimming removed 4 bases from V and 2 bases from J, with 15 bases in between.

The chain links TRBV29-1 to TRBJ2-5; 7 nucleotides agree with TRBD1. The CDR3 runs to 13 residues. Germline trimming cut 7 bases from V and 3 bases from J; bases unmatched to any gene: 8. Looked up from germline, CDR1 is SQVTM and CDR2 is ANQGSEA. CDR3 in DNA: TGCAGCGCGCCGGGACAGCTGAAAGAGACCCAGTACTTC. Translation: CSAPGQLKETQYF. Complete variable domain (other parts from reference TRBV29-1 and TRBJ2-5): SAVISQKPSRDICQRGTSLTIQCQVDSQVTMMFWYRQQPGQSLTLIATANQGSEATYESGFVIDKFPISRPNLTFSTLTVSNMSPEDSSIYLCSAPGQLKETQYFGPGTRLLVL.

In its sample, this clonotype was seen a few times. The rearrangement links TRBV12-5 to TRBJ2-1; no clear D gene. The CDR3 runs to 12 residues. CDR1 LGHNT and CDR2 FRNRAP come from the germline V gene. The V end was cut by 7 bases, the J end by 8 bases, with 12 bases between. CDR3 in DNA: TGTGCTAGTGTCCTGGATCCCGATGAGCAGTTCTTC. Translated: CASVLDPDEQFF.

The chain uses TRBV7-8 and TRBJ2-3, with D possibly being TRBD2 (6 bases). The V end lost 1 base, the J end lost 5 bases, and 13 bases lay between the germline ends. The CDR3 totals 15 residues. The germline V gene has CDR1 SGHVS and CDR2 FQNEAQ. The CDR3 DNA is TGTGCCAGCAGCTTAGGGGGACTCCTGGTAGATACGCAGTATTTT. It is translated as CASSLGGLLVDTQYF.

There are many counts of this clonotype. The J gene is TRBJ2-7, the V gene TRBV6-2 or TRBV6-3; no definite D call. Germline V gives CDR1 MNHEY, CDR2 SVGEGT. This CDR3 spans 13 amino acids. Trimming removed 7 bases at V and 6 bases at J, with 16 bases between. In nucleotides, the CDR3 is TGTGCCAGCACCGCGCCCCCAGGAAGCGAGCAGTACTTC. Translating gives CASTAPPGSEQYF.

This clonotype was observed at least ten times. This chain connects TRBV27 to TRBJ1-1; no clear D. CDR3 length: 13 residues. Germline lookup yields CDR1 MNHEY and CDR2 SMNVEV (reference sequence). The V gene lost 7 bases and the J gene lost 1 base, with 10 bases spanning the gap. The chain's CDR3 is CASTLGANTEAFF. The CDR3 region has the DNA TGTGCCAGCACGTTAGGAGCGAACACTGAAGCTTTCTTT.

Only a few counts were recorded for this clonotype. The V gene is TRBV7-9, the J gene TRBJ2-3; D uncertain. The CDR3 is made up of 12 amino acids. Germline assignment: CDR1 SEHNR and CDR2 FQNEAQ (reference sequence). Trimming pared 5 bases from V and 4 bases from J, leaving 7 bases between. In nucleotides, the CDR3 is TGTGCCAGCAGCCCAATAGCAGATACGCAGTATTTT. Translation gives CASSPIADTQYF.

This clonotype showed up just a few times. The chain carries TRBV9 and TRBJ2-5; 14 nucleotides line up with TRBD2. J was trimmed by 4 bases and V by 3 bases; bases with no gene match: 2. The CDR3 loop spans 15 amino acids. Germline-derived CDR1 and CDR2 are SGDLS and YYNGEE. CDR3 sequence (DNA): TGTGCCAGCAGCGGGGGACTAGCGGGGGTAGAGACCCAGTACTTC. Protein sequence: CASSGGLAGVETQYF. Full variable domain (rest looked up from reference TRBV9 and TRBJ2-5): DSGVTQTPKHLITATGQRVTLRCSPRSGDLSVYWYQQSLDQGLQFLIQYYNGEERAKGNILERFSAQQFPDLHSELNLSSLELGDSALYFCASSGGLAGVETQYFGPGTRLLVL.